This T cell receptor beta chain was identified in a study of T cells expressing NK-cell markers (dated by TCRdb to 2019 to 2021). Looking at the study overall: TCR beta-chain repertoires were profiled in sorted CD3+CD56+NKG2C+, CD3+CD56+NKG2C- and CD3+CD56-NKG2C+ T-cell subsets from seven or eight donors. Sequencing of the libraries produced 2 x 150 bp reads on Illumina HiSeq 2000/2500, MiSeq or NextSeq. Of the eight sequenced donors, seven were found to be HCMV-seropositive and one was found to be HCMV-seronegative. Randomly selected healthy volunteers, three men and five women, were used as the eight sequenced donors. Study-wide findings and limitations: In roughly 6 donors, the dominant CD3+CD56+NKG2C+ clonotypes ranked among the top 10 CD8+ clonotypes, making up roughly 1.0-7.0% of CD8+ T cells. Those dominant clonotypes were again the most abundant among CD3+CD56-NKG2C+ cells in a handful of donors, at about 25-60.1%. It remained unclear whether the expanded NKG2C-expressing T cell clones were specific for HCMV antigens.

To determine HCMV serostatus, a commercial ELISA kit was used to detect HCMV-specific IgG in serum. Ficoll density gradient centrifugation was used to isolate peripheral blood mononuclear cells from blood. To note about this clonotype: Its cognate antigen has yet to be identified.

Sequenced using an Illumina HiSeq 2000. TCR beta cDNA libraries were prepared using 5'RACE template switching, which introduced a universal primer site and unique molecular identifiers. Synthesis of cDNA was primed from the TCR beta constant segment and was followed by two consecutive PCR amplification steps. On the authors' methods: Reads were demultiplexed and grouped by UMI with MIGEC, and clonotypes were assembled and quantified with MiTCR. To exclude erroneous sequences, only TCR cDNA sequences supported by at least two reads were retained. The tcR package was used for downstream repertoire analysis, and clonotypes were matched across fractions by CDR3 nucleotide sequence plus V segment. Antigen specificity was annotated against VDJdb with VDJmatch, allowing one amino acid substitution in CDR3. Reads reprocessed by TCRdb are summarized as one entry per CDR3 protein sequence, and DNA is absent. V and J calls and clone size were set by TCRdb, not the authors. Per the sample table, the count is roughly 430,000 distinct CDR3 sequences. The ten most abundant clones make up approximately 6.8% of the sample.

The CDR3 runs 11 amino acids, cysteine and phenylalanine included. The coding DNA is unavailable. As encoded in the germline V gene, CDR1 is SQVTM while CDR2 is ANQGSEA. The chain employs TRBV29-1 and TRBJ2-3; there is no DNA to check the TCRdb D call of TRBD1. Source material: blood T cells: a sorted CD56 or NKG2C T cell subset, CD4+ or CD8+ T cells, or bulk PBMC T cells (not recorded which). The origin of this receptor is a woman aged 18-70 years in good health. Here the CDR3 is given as CSVVGADTQYF.